The clone carrying this T cell receptor (beta chain) is a singleton in its sample. Its specificity is not known. CDR3 length: 15 amino acids. V lost 2 bases to trimming and J lost 0 bases; unmatched junction nucleotides: 0. Germline assignment: CDR1 SGDLS and CDR2 YYNGEE. This entry belongs to a study of shared clonotypes between healthy human individuals. The data were produced by immunoSEQ multiplex PCR, yet TCRdb's version contains in-frame clones alone and is incomplete. The sample consists of 850,000 to 1,200,000 clones, about 70% of them appearing once. Study outcomes and limitations: Clonotypes which were not shared had lower generation probabilities than clonotypes that all four donors shared. It was observed that 5% to 6% of naive CD4 clonotypes were shared across several donors. Larger richness was generally estimated for naive than memory subsets.

The chain uses TRBV9 and TRBJ2-2; 8 bases match TRBD2. The sample consisted of memory CD4+ T cells sorted from blood. The subset: CD45RA-negative fraction. This TCR was recovered from a man aged 18 to 29 in good health. The CDR3 DNA reads as TGTGCCAGCAGCGTTAGCGGGGCGAACACCGGGGAGCTGTTTTTT. Amino acid sequence: CASSVSGANTGELFF.